This T cell receptor beta chain was obtained from a study of response to subunit inactivated influenza vaccine. Overall study results and limits: The authors suggested that every seasonal influenza vaccination recruits few new T cells.

TCRdb passed the RT-PCR reads through MiXCR, listing each CDR3 protein once. This sample has hundreds of thousands of distinct CDR3 sequences, with around 13% found just once. Germline assignment: CDR1 MNHEY and CDR2 SVGEGT. V was pared by 0 bases and J by 6 bases, with 8 bases of the junction left unmatched. This CDR3 is built from 16 residues. This clonotype was counted many times. Its antigen is still unknown. The sample in question was PBMCs from blood, obtained 40 to 50 days after vaccination. This TCR came from a man aged 45 to 65 who received an inactivated influenza vaccine. This chain connects TRBV6-2 or TRBV6-3 to TRBJ1-5, with 7 bases lining up with TRBD1. CDR3 nucleotide sequence: TGTGCCAGCAGTTACTCACGACAGGGTACCAGTCAGCCCCAGCATTTT. It codes for CASSYSRQGTSQPQHF.